The 9 T cell receptor beta chains below come from one sample, sequenced in a study of T cell repertoires in cytomegalovirus infection. TCRdb recomputed calls from the reads with MiXCR, one row per CDR3 protein. The table has 270,000 or so distinct CDR3 sequences, about 17% seen once. Sequencing was performed on CD8+ T cells from PBMCs. These receptor sequences come from a human donor in good health (CMV status not recorded). Some clones in this sample may be carry-over from other donors' samples.

The rearrangement links TRBV19 to TRBJ2-3; D is unclear. Looked up from germline, CDR1 is LNHDA and CDR2 is SQIVND (reference sequence). V was pared by 10 bases and J by 2 bases, with 13 bases between. The CDR3 is 13 residues long. CDR3 coding DNA: TGTGCCACCCTGAACCGGGTCACAGATACGCAGTATTTT. This sequence encodes CATLNRVTDTQYF.

This chain connects TRBV7-2 to TRBJ2-3; 12 bases line up with TRBD2. After removal of 0 bases from V and 1 base from J, the junction contained 11 bases not matched to a gene. The CDR3 spans 20 residues. CDR1 is SGHTA and CDR2 is FQGNSA in the germline V gene. The DNA of the CDR3 is TGTGCCAGCAGCTTAGCGCCACTAGCGGGGGGAATCCACGGCACAGATACGCAGTATTTT. Protein product: CASSLAPLAGGIHGTDTQYF.

In this sample, this clonotype turned up a few times. The rearrangement uses TRBV6-2 or TRBV6-3 and TRBJ2-7; 10 bases agree with TRBD1. The CDR3 length is 15 residues. Trimming cost V 6 bases and J 2 bases; bases outside gene matches: 7. Germline CDR1 is MNHEY and CDR2 is SVGEGT. The CDR3 DNA follows: TGTGCCAGCAGCCCAGGACAGGGGGTTGCCTACGAGCAGTACTTC. Its translation: CASSPGQGVAYEQYF.

This clonotype was observed a few times. This chain uses TRBV7-9 with TRBJ2-5; D is unclear. V was pared by 1 base and J by 4 bases, with 4 bases between. CDR3 size: 12 residues. Per the germline V gene, CDR1 is SEHNR and CDR2 is FQNEAQ (reference sequence). The CDR3 nucleotides are TGTGCCAGCAGCTTAGGGTCAGAGACCCAGTACTTC. It is translated as CASSLGSETQYF.

The V and J genes are TRBV28 and TRBJ2-5; 7 nucleotides agree with TRBD1. Germline loops: CDR1 MDHEN, CDR2 SYDVKM. The trim removed 6 bases at V and 1 base at J, leaving 17 bases unmatched. CDR3 length: 18 amino acids. CDR3 protein: CASSLGDSYLPSQETQYF. The CDR3 region has the DNA TGTGCCAGCAGCCTAGGGGACAGCTACCTTCCAAGCCAAGAGACCCAGTACTTC.

The chain has TRBV25-1 and TRBJ1-2, with D maybe TRBD1 (5 bases). CDR3 length equals 13 residues. Germline assignment: CDR1 MGHDK and CDR2 SYGVNS. Trimming removed 3 bases at V and 4 bases at J, with 9 bases between. The CDR3 DNA reads as TGTGCCAGCAGTGATTGGGGGACCTATGGCTACACCTTC. Protein sequence: CASSDWGTYGYTF.

This clonotype was seen many times. V usage is TRBV7-2 and J usage is TRBJ1-2; 11 nucleotides line up with TRBD1. Germline V gene lookup returns CDR1 SGHTA and CDR2 FQGNSA. V shed 5 bases and J 7 bases; nucleotides not matched to a gene: 12. The CDR3 contains 16 residues. The CDR3 region has the DNA TGTGCCAGCAGCGTCACTCCGGGACAGGGGGACGGTGGCTACACCTTC. Translated: CASSVTPGQGDGGYTF.

The chain carries TRBV6-5 and TRBJ2-5; 8 bases are shared with TRBD1. With 1 base clipped from V and 2 bases from J, the junction kept 9 bases outside the gene matches. Germline-derived CDR1 and CDR2 are MNHEY and SVGAGI. This CDR3 is built from 17 residues. The CDR3 region is CASSYYQGASWQETQYF. CDR3 nucleotides: TGTGCCAGCAGTTACTATCAGGGGGCGAGTTGGCAAGAGACCCAGTACTTC.

J is TRBJ2-2 and V is TRBV7-9, with TRBD1 matching 7 bases. The CDR3 has 16 amino acids. V gave up 4 bases and J gave up 2 bases; unmatched junction bases: 7. The germline CDR1 and CDR2 sequences are SEHNR and FQNEAQ (reference sequence). CDR3 sequence reads: CASSSPDRHNTGELFF. Here the CDR3 DNA reads TGTGCCAGCAGCTCCCCGGACAGGCATAACACCGGGGAGCTGTTTTTT.